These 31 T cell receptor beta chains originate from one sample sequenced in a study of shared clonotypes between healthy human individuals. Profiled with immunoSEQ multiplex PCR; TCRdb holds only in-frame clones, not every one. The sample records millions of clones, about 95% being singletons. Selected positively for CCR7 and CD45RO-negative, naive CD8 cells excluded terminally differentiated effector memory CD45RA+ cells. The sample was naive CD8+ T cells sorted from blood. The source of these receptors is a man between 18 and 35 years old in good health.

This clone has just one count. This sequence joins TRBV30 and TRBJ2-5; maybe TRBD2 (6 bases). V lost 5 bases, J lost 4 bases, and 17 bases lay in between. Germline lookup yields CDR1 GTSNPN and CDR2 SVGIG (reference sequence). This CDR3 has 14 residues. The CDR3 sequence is CAWAGVLGGETQYF. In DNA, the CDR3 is TGTGCCTGGGCCGGGGTGCTCGGGGGAGAGACCCAGTACTTC.

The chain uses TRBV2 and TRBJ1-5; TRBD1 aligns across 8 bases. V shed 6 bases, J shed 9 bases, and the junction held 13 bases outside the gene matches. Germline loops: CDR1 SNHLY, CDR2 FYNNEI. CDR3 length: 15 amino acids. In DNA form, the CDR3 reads TGTGCCAGCAGCGGAAGGACAGGGACTTCGGGGCCCCAGCATTTT. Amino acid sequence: CASSGRTGTSGPQHF.

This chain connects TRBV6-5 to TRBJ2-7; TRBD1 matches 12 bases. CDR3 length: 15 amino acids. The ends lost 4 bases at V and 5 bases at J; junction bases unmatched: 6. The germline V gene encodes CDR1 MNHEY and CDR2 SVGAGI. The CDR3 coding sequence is TGTGCCAGCAGTTCGACCGGGACAGGGGGCAACGAGCAGTACTTC. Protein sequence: CASSSTGTGGNEQYF.

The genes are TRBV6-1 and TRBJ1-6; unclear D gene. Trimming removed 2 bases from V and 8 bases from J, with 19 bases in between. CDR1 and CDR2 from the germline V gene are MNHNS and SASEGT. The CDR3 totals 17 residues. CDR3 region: CASSERFEERAHSPLHF. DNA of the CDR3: TGTGCCAGCAGTGAACGGTTTGAGGAGAGAGCCCATTCACCCCTCCACTTT.

CDR3 bases: TGCAGCGTGACCGGGACAGGGGCCGCTGAAGCTTTCTTT. Translated: CSVTGTGAAEAFF. The chain carries TRBV29-1 and TRBJ1-1; TRBD1 aligns across 10 bases. The CDR3 is made up of 13 amino acids. V trimming: 6 bases; J trimming: 6 bases; junction bases outside the gene matches: 7. The germline V gene encodes CDR1 SQVTM and CDR2 ANQGSEA.

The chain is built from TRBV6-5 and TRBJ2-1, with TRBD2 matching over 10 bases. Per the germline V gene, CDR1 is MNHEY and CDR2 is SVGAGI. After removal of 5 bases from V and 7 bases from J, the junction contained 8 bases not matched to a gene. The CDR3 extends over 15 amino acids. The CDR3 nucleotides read TGTGCCAGCAGTAACGTAGCGGGAGGATGGAATGAGCAGTTCTTC. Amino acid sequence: CASSNVAGGWNEQFF.

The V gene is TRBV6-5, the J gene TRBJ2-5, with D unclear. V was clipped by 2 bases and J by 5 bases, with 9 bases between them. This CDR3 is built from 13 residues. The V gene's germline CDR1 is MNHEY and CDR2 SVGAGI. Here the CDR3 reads CASSYGGWETQYF. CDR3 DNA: TGTGCCAGCAGTTACGGTGGGTGGGAGACCCAGTACTTC.

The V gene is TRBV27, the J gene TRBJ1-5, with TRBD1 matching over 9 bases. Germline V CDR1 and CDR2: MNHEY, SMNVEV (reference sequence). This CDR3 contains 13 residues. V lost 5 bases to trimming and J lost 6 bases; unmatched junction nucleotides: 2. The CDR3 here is CASSGTGSQPQHF. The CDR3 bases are TGTGCCAGCAGTGGGACAGGGAGTCAGCCCCAGCATTTT.

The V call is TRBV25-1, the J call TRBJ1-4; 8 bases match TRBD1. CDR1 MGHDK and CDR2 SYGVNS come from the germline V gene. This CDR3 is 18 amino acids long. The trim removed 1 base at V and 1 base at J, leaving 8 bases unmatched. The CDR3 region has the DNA TGTGCCAGCAGTGAATTTAAGACAGGGGTTGGAACTAATGAAAAACTGTTTTTT. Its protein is CASSEFKTGVGTNEKLFF.

The CDR3 DNA follows: TGTGCCATCGCGGATAGCGGGAGTGACGAGCAGTACTTC. This sequence encodes CAIADSGSDEQYF. The chain uses TRBV10-3 and TRBJ2-7; 9 bases align to TRBD2. The J segment lost 5 bases and the V segment lost 8 bases, leaving 7 bases of the junction unmatched. Germline V gene data show CDR1 as ENHRY and CDR2 as SYGVKD. This CDR3 region has 13 residues.

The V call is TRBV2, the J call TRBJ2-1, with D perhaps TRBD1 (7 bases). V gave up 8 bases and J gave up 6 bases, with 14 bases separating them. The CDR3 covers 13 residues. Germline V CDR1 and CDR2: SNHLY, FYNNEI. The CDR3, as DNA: TGTGCCAGCCAGGGGGGCATGGCCAATGAGCAGTTCTTC. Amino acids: CASQGGMANEQFF.

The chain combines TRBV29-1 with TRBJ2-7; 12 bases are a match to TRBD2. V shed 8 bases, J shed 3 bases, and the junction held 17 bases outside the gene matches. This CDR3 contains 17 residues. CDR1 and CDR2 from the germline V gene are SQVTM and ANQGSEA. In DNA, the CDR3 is TGCAGCATAAGCGGAGGGACAGGACTAGCGGGAATCTACGAGCAGTACTTC. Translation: CSISGGTGLAGIYEQYF.

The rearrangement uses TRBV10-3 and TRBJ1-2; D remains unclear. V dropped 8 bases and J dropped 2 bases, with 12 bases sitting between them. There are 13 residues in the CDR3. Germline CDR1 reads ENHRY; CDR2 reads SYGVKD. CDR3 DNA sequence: TGTGCCATCCGGGCGGGTATAAACTATGGCTACACCTTC. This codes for CAIRAGINYGYTF.

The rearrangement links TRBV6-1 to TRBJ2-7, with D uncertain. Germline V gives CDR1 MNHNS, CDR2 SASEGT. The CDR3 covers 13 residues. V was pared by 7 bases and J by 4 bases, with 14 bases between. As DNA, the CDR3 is TGTGCCAGCACCCTGAAGGTGTCGTACGAGCAGTACTTC. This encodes CASTLKVSYEQYF.

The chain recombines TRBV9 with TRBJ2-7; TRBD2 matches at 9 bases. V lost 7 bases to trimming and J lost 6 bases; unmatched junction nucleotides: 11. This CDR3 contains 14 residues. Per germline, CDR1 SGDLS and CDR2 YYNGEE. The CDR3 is CASSERGLASEQYF. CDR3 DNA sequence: TGTGCCAGCTCCGAGAGGGGACTAGCATCCGAGCAGTACTTC.

The DNA of the CDR3 is TGCGCCAGCAGCCAAGCCTTCGGAGTCGGGGAGCTGTTTTTT. This gives the protein CASSQAFGVGELFF. The genes are TRBV4-1 and TRBJ2-2; unclear D gene. The length of the CDR3 is 14 residues. CDR1 MGHRA and CDR2 YSYEKL come from the germline V gene. Trimming removed 1 base at V and 7 bases at J, with 10 bases between.

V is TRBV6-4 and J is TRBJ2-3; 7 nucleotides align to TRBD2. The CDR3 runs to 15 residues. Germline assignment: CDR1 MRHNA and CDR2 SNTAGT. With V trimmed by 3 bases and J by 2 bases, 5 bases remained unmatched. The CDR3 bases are TGTGCCAGCAGTGAGAGCGGGACCAACACAGATACGCAGTATTTT. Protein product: CASSESGTNTDTQYF.

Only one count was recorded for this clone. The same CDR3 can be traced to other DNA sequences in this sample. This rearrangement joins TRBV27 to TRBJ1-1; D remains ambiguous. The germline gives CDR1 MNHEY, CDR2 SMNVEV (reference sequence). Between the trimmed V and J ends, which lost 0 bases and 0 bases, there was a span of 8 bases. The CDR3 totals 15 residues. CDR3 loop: CASSLSGSLNTEAFF. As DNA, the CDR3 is TGTGCCAGCAGTTTATCTGGCAGTCTGAACACTGAAGCTTTCTTT.

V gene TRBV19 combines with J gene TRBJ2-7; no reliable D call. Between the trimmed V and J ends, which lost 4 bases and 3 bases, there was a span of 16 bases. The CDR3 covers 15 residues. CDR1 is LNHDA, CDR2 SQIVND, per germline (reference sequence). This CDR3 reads CASSTDATESYEQYF. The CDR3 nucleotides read TGTGCCAGTAGTACGGACGCCACGGAGAGCTACGAGCAGTACTTC.

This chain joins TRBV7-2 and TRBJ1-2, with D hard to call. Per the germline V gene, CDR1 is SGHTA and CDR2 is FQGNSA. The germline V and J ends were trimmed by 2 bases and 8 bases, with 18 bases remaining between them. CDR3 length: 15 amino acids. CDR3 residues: CASSLIYKGFGGYTF. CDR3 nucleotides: TGTGCCAGCAGCTTAATTTATAAAGGGTTCGGGGGCTACACCTTC. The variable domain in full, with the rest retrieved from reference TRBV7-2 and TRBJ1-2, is GAGVSQSPSNKVTEKGKDVELRCDPISGHTALYWYRQSLGQGLEFLIYFQGNSAPDKSGLPSDRFSAERTGGSVSTLTIQRTQQEDSAVYLCASSLIYKGFGGYTFGSGTRLTVV.

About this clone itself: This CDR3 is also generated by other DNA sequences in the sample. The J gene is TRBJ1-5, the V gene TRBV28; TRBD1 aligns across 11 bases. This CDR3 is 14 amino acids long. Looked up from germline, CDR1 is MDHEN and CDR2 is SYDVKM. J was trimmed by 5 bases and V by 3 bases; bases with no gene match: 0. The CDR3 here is CASSLGQGDQPQHF. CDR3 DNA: TGTGCCAGCAGTTTGGGACAGGGGGATCAGCCCCAGCATTTT.

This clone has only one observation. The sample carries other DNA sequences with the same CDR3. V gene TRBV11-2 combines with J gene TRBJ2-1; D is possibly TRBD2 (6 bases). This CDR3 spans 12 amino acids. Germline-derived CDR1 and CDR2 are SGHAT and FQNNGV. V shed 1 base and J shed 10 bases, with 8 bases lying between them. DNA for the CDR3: TGTGCCAGCAGCTTAGGGGCGGGGGAGCAGTTCTTC. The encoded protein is CASSLGAGEQFF.

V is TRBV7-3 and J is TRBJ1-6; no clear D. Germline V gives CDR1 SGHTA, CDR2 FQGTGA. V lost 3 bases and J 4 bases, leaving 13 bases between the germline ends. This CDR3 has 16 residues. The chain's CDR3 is CASSFWTELYNSPLHF. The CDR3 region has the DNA TGTGCCAGCAGCTTTTGGACTGAGTTATATAATTCACCCCTCCACTTT.

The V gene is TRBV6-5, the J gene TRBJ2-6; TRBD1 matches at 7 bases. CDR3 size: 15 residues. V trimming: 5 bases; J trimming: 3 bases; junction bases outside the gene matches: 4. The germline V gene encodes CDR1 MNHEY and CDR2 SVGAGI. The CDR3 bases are TGTGCCAGCAGTCCCGGGACAGATGGGGCCAACGTCCTGACTTTC. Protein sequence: CASSPGTDGANVLTF.

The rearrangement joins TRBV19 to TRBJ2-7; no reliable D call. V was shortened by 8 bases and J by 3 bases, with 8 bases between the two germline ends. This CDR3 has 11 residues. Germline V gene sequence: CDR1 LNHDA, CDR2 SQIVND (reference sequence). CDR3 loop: CASGEDYEQYF. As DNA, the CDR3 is TGTGCCAGTGGGGAAGACTACGAGCAGTACTTC.

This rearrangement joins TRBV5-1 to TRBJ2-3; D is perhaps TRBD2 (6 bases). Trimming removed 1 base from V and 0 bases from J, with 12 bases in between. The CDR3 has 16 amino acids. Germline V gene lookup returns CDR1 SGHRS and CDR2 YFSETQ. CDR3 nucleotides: TGCGCCAGCAGCTTGAAACGGGGGATGAGCACAGATACGCAGTATTTT. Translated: CASSLKRGMSTDTQYF.

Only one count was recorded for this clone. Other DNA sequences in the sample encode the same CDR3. The CDR3 DNA follows: TGCGCCAGCAGCCAAGCAACAGTTTCCTACGAGCAGTACTTC. It codes for CASSQATVSYEQYF. V gene TRBV4-1 combines with J gene TRBJ2-7, with D unresolved. V lost 1 base and J 1 base, leaving 8 bases between the germline ends. Germline V gives CDR1 MGHRA, CDR2 YSYEKL. The CDR3 is made up of 14 amino acids.

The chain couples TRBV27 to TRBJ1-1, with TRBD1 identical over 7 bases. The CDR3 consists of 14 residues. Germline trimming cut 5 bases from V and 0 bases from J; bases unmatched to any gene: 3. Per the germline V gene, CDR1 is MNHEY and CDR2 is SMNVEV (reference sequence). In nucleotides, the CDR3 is TGTGCCAGCAGTCCGGGACAGCTGAACACTGAAGCTTTCTTT. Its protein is CASSPGQLNTEAFF.

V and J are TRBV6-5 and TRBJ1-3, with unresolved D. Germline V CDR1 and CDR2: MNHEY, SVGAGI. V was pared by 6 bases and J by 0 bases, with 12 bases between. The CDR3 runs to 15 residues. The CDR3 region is CASSLTAGSGNTIYF. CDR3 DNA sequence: TGTGCCAGCAGCCTTACAGCAGGCTCTGGAAACACCATATATTTT.

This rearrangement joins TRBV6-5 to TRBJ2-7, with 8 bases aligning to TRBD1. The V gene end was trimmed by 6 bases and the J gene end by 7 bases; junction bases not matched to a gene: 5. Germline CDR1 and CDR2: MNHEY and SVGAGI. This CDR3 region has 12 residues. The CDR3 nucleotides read TGTGCCAGCAGCTATCGACAGGGGGAGCAGTACTTC. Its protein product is CASSYRQGEQYF.

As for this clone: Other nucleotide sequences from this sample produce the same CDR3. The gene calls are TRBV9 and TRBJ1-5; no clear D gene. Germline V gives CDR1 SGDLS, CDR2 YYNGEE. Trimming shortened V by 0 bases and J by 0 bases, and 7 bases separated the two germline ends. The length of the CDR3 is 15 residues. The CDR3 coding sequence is TGTGCCAGCAGCGTAGGAGGCCTTAGCAATCAGCCCCAGCATTTT. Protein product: CASSVGGLSNQPQHF.